These 31 T cell receptor beta chains came from one sample sequenced in a study of identical twins. One entry per CDR3 protein results from TCRdb running MiXCR on the 5' RACE reads. Of 500,000 or so distinct CDR3 sequences in the sample, 13% to 15% were seen once. The same specimen was also included in a second study, on yellow fever vaccine responses in identical twins.

Material for sequencing was CD4+ T cells sorted from blood. The receptors shown here come from a woman aged 18-29 years in good health.

The CDR3 sequence: CASSLVAGGLGYNEQFF. In DNA, the CDR3 is TGCGCCAGCAGCTTGGTGGCCGGGGGCTTAGGATACAATGAGCAGTTCTTC. The V call is TRBV5-1, the J call TRBJ2-1; the D gene could be TRBD1 or TRBD2 (6 bases each). V lost 0 bases and J 4 bases, leaving 17 bases between the germline ends. CDR1 is SGHRS and CDR2 is YFSETQ in the germline V gene. The CDR3 runs 17 residues.

This clonotype was seen ten or more times. The rearrangement uses TRBV5-8 and TRBJ2-3; maybe TRBD2 (5 bases). Trimming removed 6 bases from V and 3 bases from J, with 8 bases in between. The V gene's germline CDR1 is SGHTS and CDR2 YDEGEE. This CDR3 contains 12 residues. The CDR3 loop reads CASNERTDTQYF. The CDR3 DNA follows: TGTGCCAGCAATGAGCGGACAGATACGCAGTATTTT.

This clonotype was detected many times. The chain has TRBV12-3 or TRBV12-4 and TRBJ2-7; D remains unclear. The CDR3 runs to 12 residues. With 3 bases removed from V and 3 bases from J, the gap between germline ends came to 6 bases. The CDR3 loop reads CASSLNIYEQYF. CDR3 in DNA: TGTGCCAGCAGTTTGAACATCTACGAGCAGTACTTC.

This clonotype was counted at least ten times. V usage is TRBV27 and J usage is TRBJ1-4, with D possibly being TRBD1 (6 bases). Germline CDR1 and CDR2: MNHEY and SMNVEV (reference sequence). The V and J ends lost 7 bases and 7 bases respectively, with 16 bases between them. The CDR3 is 14 residues long. This chain's CDR3 is CASTGTRGTEKLFF. The CDR3 DNA sequence: TGTGCCAGCACGGGGACTAGGGGGACTGAAAAACTGTTTTTT.

On this clonotype: Its ends do not fully match the called genes, so a read error is possible. V and J are TRBV3-1 and TRBJ2-1, with 13 bases identical to TRBD2. This CDR3 spans 17 amino acids. Germline lookup yields CDR1 LGHDT and CDR2 YNNKEL (reference sequence). This CDR3 is CACSLTSGGASYNEQFF. In DNA form, the CDR3 reads TGTGCCTGCAGTCTAACTAGCGGGGGGGCTTCCTACAATGAGCAGTTCTTC.

Concerning this clonotype: The junction differs from germline at one of its ends, possibly a read error. In DNA, the CDR3 is TGTGCCAGTAGTGATATTAGGGCCGGGGGGCAGTATTTT. This translates into CASSDIRAGGQYF. This chain connects TRBV2 to TRBJ2-3; TRBD2 might be the D (6 bases). In germline, CDR1 is SNHLY, CDR2 FYNNEI. This CDR3 is 13 amino acids long.

The DNA of the CDR3 is TGTGCCAGCAGTTACTCGACAGGGTCAGGCACAGATACGCAGTATTTT. It yields the protein CASSYSTGSGTDTQYF. The chain links TRBV6-5 to TRBJ2-3; the match to TRBD1 covers 7 bases. The CDR3 covers 16 residues. Losses at the gene ends were 0 bases for V and 1 base for J; bases not matched to a gene: 4. Germline V CDR1 and CDR2: MNHEY, SVGAGI.

This clonotype has just a few counts. V gene TRBV6-1 combines with J gene TRBJ1-5; D gene uncertain. Trimming cost V 2 bases and J 4 bases, with 15 bases left between them. Germline-derived CDR1 and CDR2 are MNHNS and SASEGT. CDR3 length: 16 residues. CDR3 protein: CASSEYLASRNQPQHF. CDR3 nucleotides: TGTGCCAGCAGTGAATACTTGGCCAGTAGAAATCAGCCCCAGCATTTT.

This clonotype was picked up a small number of times. The V and J genes are TRBV7-9 and TRBJ1-1; D uncertain. Trimming pared 3 bases from V and 1 base from J, leaving 6 bases between. Germline CDR1 is SEHNR and CDR2 is FQNEAQ (reference sequence). The CDR3 is made up of 13 amino acids. CDR3 in DNA: TGTGCCAGCAGCTTTACCACGAACACTGAAGCTTTCTTT. This translates into CASSFTTNTEAFF.

The sample holds many counts of this clonotype. This chain links TRBV5-1 with TRBJ2-7, with 8 bases fitting TRBD1. The CDR3 extends over 14 amino acids. CDR1 is SGHRS, CDR2 YFSETQ, per germline. V trimming: 0 bases; J trimming: 5 bases; junction bases outside the gene matches: 4. The CDR3 bases are TGCGCCAGCAGCTTGGGTGACAGGGGACACGAGCAGTACTTC. Its protein product is CASSLGDRGHEQYF.

In this sample, this clonotype turned up a few times. The CDR3 region is CASSLEDEQFF. As DNA, the CDR3 is TGTGCCAGCAGCCTAGAGGATGAGCAGTTCTTC. The chain is built from TRBV3-1 and TRBJ2-1, with no clear D. The CDR3 contains 11 residues. CDR1 is LGHDT, CDR2 YNNKEL, per germline (reference sequence). Trimming pared 4 bases from V and 8 bases from J, leaving 6 bases between.

This clonotype came up a few times. The chain recombines TRBV6-2 or TRBV6-3 with TRBJ2-3; TRBD2 matches at 11 bases. The CDR3 runs to 20 residues. CDR1 and CDR2 from the germline V gene are MNHEY and SVGEGT. J was trimmed by 6 bases and V by 2 bases; bases with no gene match: 19. CDR3 DNA sequence: TGTGCCAGCAGTTACGGCTTAATCCAAGGACTAGCGGGCACCTGGGATACGCAGTATTTT. Protein product: CASSYGLIQGLAGTWDTQYF.

This clonotype was observed many times. V gene TRBV12-3 or TRBV12-4 combines with J gene TRBJ2-5, with 8 nucleotides matching TRBD2. V was pared by 4 bases and J by 4 bases, with 5 bases of the junction left unmatched. The length of the CDR3 is 14 residues. Written as DNA, the CDR3 is TGTGCCAGCAGTTACTCTAGCGGGCGAGAGACCCAGTACTTC. Its protein product is CASSYSSGRETQYF.

This clonotype was recorded a few times. As DNA, the CDR3 is TGTGCCTGGAGCCCCCCAAACACCATATATTTT. Amino acids: CAWSPPNTIYF. The chain employs TRBV30 and TRBJ1-3; no definite D call. The CDR3 spans 11 residues. The V end was cut by 3 bases, the J end by 6 bases, with 6 bases between. Germline CDR1 GTSNPN, CDR2 SVGIG (reference sequence).

The chain couples TRBV3-1 to TRBJ2-1; 8 positions match TRBD2. There are 13 residues in the CDR3. The germline CDR1 and CDR2 sequences are LGHDT and YNNKEL (reference sequence). The ends lost 6 bases at V and 6 bases at J; junction bases unmatched: 4. The CDR3 nucleotides read TGTGCCAGCAGTACTAGCGGCTTCAATGAGCAGTTCTTC. Amino acid sequence: CASSTSGFNEQFF.

The table lists this clonotype with a few counts. J is TRBJ2-3 and V is TRBV20-1; 13 nucleotides line up with TRBD2. The CDR3 sequence is 14 residues long. J gave up 2 bases and V 6 bases, and 2 bases lay outside the gene matches. The germline V gene has CDR1 DFQATT and CDR2 SNEGSKA (reference sequence). The CDR3, as DNA: TGCAGTGCCGGGACTAGCGGGAACACAGATACGCAGTATTTT. Translating it yields CSAGTSGNTDTQYF.

V usage is TRBV28 and J usage is TRBJ1-5, with 7 bases identical to TRBD1. This CDR3 is built from 16 residues. J lost 2 bases, V lost 5 bases, and 9 bases had no gene match. Per the germline V gene, CDR1 is MDHEN and CDR2 is SYDVKM. CDR3 protein: CASSEQGPSGNQPQHF. Written as DNA, the CDR3 is TGTGCCAGCAGTGAACAGGGGCCTAGCGGCAATCAGCCCCAGCATTTT.

At least ten counts were recorded for this clonotype. The chain uses TRBV18 and TRBJ1-4; TRBD1 matches 7 bases. The CDR3 totals 15 residues. Germline V lookup: CDR1 KGHSH, CDR2 LQKENI. After removal of 0 bases from V and 8 bases from J, the junction contained 6 bases not matched to a gene. CDR3 sequence reads: CASSPPTGSKEKLFF. The CDR3, as DNA: TGTGCCAGCTCACCACCGACAGGGTCAAAGGAAAAACTGTTTTTT.

At least ten counts were recorded for this clonotype. The chain couples TRBV9 to TRBJ1-1; tentatively, D is TRBD1 (5 bases). The V end was cut by 2 bases, the J end by 4 bases, with 12 bases between. The CDR3 sequence is 14 residues long. CDR1 is SGDLS, CDR2 YYNGEE, per germline. The CDR3 sequence is CASSVGVVGTEAFF. The CDR3 DNA follows: TGTGCCAGCAGCGTGGGGGTAGTGGGCACTGAAGCTTTCTTT. Drawing the rest from reference TRBV9 and TRBJ1-1, the complete variable domain is DSGVTQTPKHLITATGQRVTLRCSPRSGDLSVYWYQQSLDQGLQFLIQYYNGEERAKGNILERFSAQQFPDLHSELNLSSLELGDSALYFCASSVGVVGTEAFFGQGTRLTVV.

There are many counts of this clonotype. The chain links TRBV15 to TRBJ2-2; 9 bases map to TRBD1. From germline, CDR1 is LNHNV and CDR2 YYDKDF (reference sequence). V lost 1 base and J lost 4; bases outside the gene matches: 4. This CDR3 has 16 amino acids. CDR3 region: CATSRGTGGPTGELFF. In nucleotides, the CDR3 is TGTGCCACCAGCAGAGGAACAGGGGGCCCCACCGGGGAGCTGTTTTTT.

The gene calls are TRBV3-1 and TRBJ2-7; the match to TRBD2 covers 8 bases. Germline assignment: CDR1 LGHDT and CDR2 YNNKEL (reference sequence). CDR3 length: 19 amino acids. The ends lost 0 bases at V and 3 bases at J; junction bases unmatched: 16. CDR3 sequence: CASSQDRPGGNKWGYEQYF. As DNA, the CDR3 is TGTGCCAGCAGCCAAGATCGACCGGGAGGGAATAAGTGGGGCTACGAGCAGTACTTC.

The rearrangement uses TRBV19 and TRBJ2-1; no clear D. The CDR3 contains 11 residues. From germline, CDR1 is LNHDA and CDR2 SQIVND (reference sequence). Between the trimmed V and J ends, which lost 9 bases and 3 bases, there was a span of 6 bases. The CDR3 loop is CASALYNEQFF. The DNA of the CDR3 is TGTGCCAGCGCCCTCTACAATGAGCAGTTCTTC.

A few counts support this clonotype. The J gene is TRBJ2-3, the V gene TRBV7-2; D unclear. Germline V gives CDR1 SGHTA, CDR2 FQGNSA. The CDR3 covers 12 residues. V dropped 8 bases and J dropped 6 bases, with 12 bases sitting between them. As DNA, the CDR3 is TGTGCCAGCGGTGTGGCGGAGGATACGCAGTATTTT. Protein product: CASGVAEDTQYF.

This chain joins TRBV3-1 and TRBJ2-7; D ambiguous. The CDR3 length is 12 residues. V gave up 2 bases and J gave up 3 bases, with 5 bases separating them. Germline CDR1 is LGHDT and CDR2 is YNNKEL (reference sequence). The CDR3 sequence: CASSQNLYEQYF. In DNA, the CDR3 is TGTGCCAGCAGCCAAAACCTCTACGAGCAGTACTTC.

The V gene is TRBV4-2, the J gene TRBJ1-1, with D perhaps matching TRBD1 (6 bases). CDR1 and CDR2 (germline): LGHNA, YNFKEQ. This CDR3 spans 16 amino acids. Trimming cost V 0 bases and J 5 bases, with 16 bases left between them. CDR3 sequence reads: CASSQDGGRGTTEAFF. CDR3 nucleotides: TGTGCCAGCAGCCAAGACGGGGGTAGAGGGACAACTGAAGCTTTCTTT.

V gene TRBV11-2 combines with J gene TRBJ1-1; D might be TRBD1 (6 bases). Deletions cut 0 bases from V and 11 bases from J, with 10 bases between. This CDR3 is built from 12 residues. Looked up from germline, CDR1 is SGHAT and CDR2 is FQNNGV. The CDR3 DNA sequence: TGTGCCAGCAGCTTAGATTCAGGGGTTGCTTTCTTT. Amino acid sequence: CASSLDSGVAFF.

This clonotype was detected only a few times. The rearrangement joins TRBV30 to TRBJ2-2; D uncertain. Trimming pared 1 base from V and 6 bases from J, leaving 12 bases between. The length of the CDR3 is 14 residues. Germline V gives CDR1 GTSNPN, CDR2 SVGIG (reference sequence). CDR3 sequence (DNA): TGTGCCTGGAGTGCAGGTCTTGTAGCCGGGGAGCTGTTTTTT. Residues: CAWSAGLVAGELFF.

This clonotype was found many times. J is TRBJ2-5 and V is TRBV28, with a possible D match to TRBD1 (6 bases). This CDR3 contains 13 residues. The V and J ends lost 4 bases and 3 bases respectively, with 9 bases between them. CDR1 and CDR2 from the germline V gene are MDHEN and SYDVKM. The chain's CDR3 is CASSSRTEETQYF. The DNA of the CDR3 is TGTGCCAGCAGTTCACGGACAGAAGAGACCCAGTACTTC.

This clonotype appeared a few times. The chain couples TRBV6-2 or TRBV6-3 to TRBJ2-3; TRBD2 might be the D (5 bases). CDR1 MNHEY and CDR2 SVGEGT come from the germline V gene. This CDR3 contains 14 residues. V lost 5 bases and J lost 2, with 11 bases in between. CDR3 sequence reads: CASSTERVTDTQYF. DNA for the CDR3: TGTGCCAGCAGTACGGAGAGGGTCACAGATACGCAGTATTTT.

CDR3 loop: CASSQAGLAIEQFF. The CDR3 DNA reads as TGCGCCAGCAGCCAAGCGGGACTAGCTATTGAGCAGTTCTTC. The chain couples TRBV4-1 to TRBJ2-1; 9 nucleotides match TRBD2. This CDR3 comprises 14 residues. In germline, CDR1 is MGHRA, CDR2 YSYEKL. The junction had 4 bases not matched to a gene; V was cut back by 1 base and J by 9 bases.

The rearrangement links TRBV5-5 to TRBJ2-7, with TRBD1 identical over 9 bases. Germline-derived CDR1 and CDR2 are SGHKS and YYEKEE (reference sequence). The CDR3 extends over 15 amino acids. The ends lost 6 bases at V and 5 bases at J; junction bases unmatched: 12. The CDR3 DNA follows: TGTGCCAGCATCCAGAGGCCGGACAGGGGCAACGAGCAGTACTTC. It yields the protein CASIQRPDRGNEQYF.